A selection of T cell receptor beta chains follows, all from one sample in a study of shared clonotypes between healthy human individuals. The method was immunoSEQ multiplex PCR; TCRdb's version includes in-frame clones alone and lacks a portion of them. The data hold about 2.1 million clones, with approximately 94% observed a single time. Material for sequencing was naive CD8+ T cells from PBMCs. Receptors originate from a man aged 18-30 years in good health. Some clones in this sample may be carry-over from other donors' samples. The CDR3 runs from the conserved cysteine through the conserved F or W. Each record gives: V gene, D gene, J gene, clone size, CDR3 protein, CDR3 DNA. A D gene is named only where the DNA matches it firmly. Clone size is given for some rows only: seen once, a few or many times, or a class if the clone is expanded.

TRBV7-2	TRBD2	TRBJ2-2	once	CASSLGAPWREYGGELFF	TGTGCCAGCAGCTTAGGAGCCCCTTGGCGGGAGTATGGCGGGGAGCTGTTTTTT
TRBV19	TRBD2	TRBJ2-2	.	CASSPRLAGTTGELFF	TGTGCCAGTAGTCCCCGACTAGCGGGAACCACCGGGGAGCTGTTTTTT
TRBV12-5	TRBD1	TRBJ2-7	.	CASGFDRGYEQYF	TGTGCTAGTGGTTTTGACAGGGGCTACGAGCAGTACTTC
TRBV7-9	TRBD2	TRBJ2-7	.	CASSLFTGTSGSDSYEQYF	TGTGCCAGCAGCTTATTTACCGGGACTAGCGGGAGCGATTCCTACGAGCAGTACTTC
TRBV30	TRBD1	TRBJ2-2	.	CAWRAGGTGELFF	TGTGCCTGGAGGGCAGGGGGCACCGGGGAGCTGTTTTTT
TRBV6-6	.	TRBJ1-4	.	CASSSGTIFEKLFF	TGTGCCAGCAGTTCCGGGACAATTTTCGAAAAACTGTTTTTT
TRBV9	TRBD2	TRBJ2-3	.	CASSANRGTSGPTDTQYF	TGTGCCAGCAGCGCTAACCGAGGGACTAGCGGACCCACAGATACGCAGTATTTT
TRBV7-9	.	TRBJ1-4	.	CASSPPGSTNEKLFF	TGTGCCAGCAGCCCCCCCGGGTCAACTAATGAAAAACTGTTTTTT
TRBV27	.	TRBJ2-3	.	CASSSQAPSTDTQYF	TGTGCCAGCAGTTCCCAGGCACCTAGCACAGATACGCAGTATTTT
TRBV28	.	TRBJ2-2	.	CASTEERGGPGGELFF	TGTGCCAGCACGGAGGAGCGAGGAGGGCCCGGCGGGGAGCTGTTTTTT
TRBV9	.	TRBJ2-7	.	CASSPTGGYEQYF	TGTGCCAGCAGCCCGACCGGCGGGTACGAGCAGTACTTC
TRBV7-2	TRBD2	TRBJ2-4	.	CASSLWISLAGALENIQYF	TGTGCCAGCAGCTTATGGATAAGTCTAGCGGGAGCCTTGGAAAACATTCAGTACTTC
TRBV27	.	TRBJ2-1	once	CASKHQGFDEQFF	TGTGCCAGCAAACACCAGGGTTTCGATGAGCAGTTCTTC
TRBV28	TRBD1	TRBJ1-1	.	CASRQGVRKSPQPEAFF	TGTGCCAGCCGACAGGGGGTACGGAAATCGCCACAGCCTGAAGCTTTCTTT
TRBV5-1	TRBD1	TRBJ2-5	.	CASSLRDRGGQETQYF	TGCGCCAGCAGCTTGCGGGACAGGGGAGGGCAAGAGACCCAGTACTTC
TRBV30	.	TRBJ2-7	.	CAWSIRRGPKSSYEQYF	TGTGCCTGGAGTATTCGCCGGGGACCCAAGAGCTCCTACGAGCAGTACTTC
TRBV7-3	TRBD1	TRBJ1-1	.	CASSLSRGDTEAFF	TGTGCCAGCAGCTTATCCAGGGGGGACACTGAAGCTTTCTTT
TRBV5-1	.	TRBJ1-2	.	CASSSAGESYGYTF	TGCGCCAGCAGCTCCGCAGGGGAAAGTTATGGCTACACCTTC
TRBV11-2	TRBD1	TRBJ2-7	.	CASSSRDRGGEQYF	TGTGCCAGCAGCTCCCGGGACAGGGGGGGCGAGCAGTACTTC
TRBV28	.	TRBJ1-2	.	CASSPGYTF	TGTGCCAGCAGCCCAGGCTACACCTTC
TRBV11-2	.	TRBJ1-1	.	CASSLWAANTEAFF	TGTGCCAGCAGCTTATGGGCCGCGAACACTGAAGCTTTCTTT
TRBV6-5	.	TRBJ2-2	.	CASSYVVENTGELFF	TGTGCCAGCAGTTACGTGGTGGAGAACACCGGGGAGCTGTTTTTT
TRBV13	.	TRBJ2-4	.	CASSASTLAKNIQYF	TGTGCCAGCAGCGCCTCTACGTTAGCCAAAAACATTCAGTACTTC
TRBV28	.	TRBJ2-1	.	CASSRGSGRGGPYNEQFF	TGTGCCAGCAGCCGGGGCAGCGGCCGGGGAGGCCCCTACAATGAGCAGTTCTTC
TRBV6-6	TRBD1	TRBJ1-2	.	CASSRTGDHPGYTF	TGTGCCAGCAGTAGGACAGGGGATCACCCTGGCTACACCTTC
TRBV19	.	TRBJ2-7	.	CASSSRGHEQYF	TGTGCCAGCTCCTCTCGGGGCCACGAGCAGTACTTC
TRBV4-1	.	TRBJ2-3	.	CASSAPGFTDTQYF	TGCGCCAGCAGCGCCCCGGGATTCACAGATACGCAGTATTTT
TRBV19	.	TRBJ2-2	.	CASSIIPPAGELFF	TGTGCCAGTAGTATAATACCTCCGGCCGGGGAGCTGTTTTTT
TRBV5-6	.	TRBJ1-1	.	CASSIGTRGRTEAFF	TGTGCCAGCAGCATCGGAACGAGGGGCCGCACTGAAGCTTTCTTT
TRBV28	.	TRBJ2-2	.	CASTSGPGPGELFF	TGTGCCAGCACCTCCGGTCCCGGGCCCGGGGAGCTGTTTTTT
TRBV13	.	TRBJ1-3	.	CASSHRTANSGNTIYF	TGTGCCAGCAGCCATCGGACGGCCAACTCTGGAAACACCATATATTTT
TRBV19	.	TRBJ2-7	once	CASSTGLRPTYEQYF	TGTGCCAGTAGTACGGGCTTAAGGCCTACCTACGAGCAGTACTTC
TRBV19	TRBD1	TRBJ1-2	.	CASSPTGNYGYTF	TGTGCCAGTAGTCCGACAGGGAACTATGGCTACACCTTC
TRBV27	.	TRBJ2-7	.	CASSRGLRYEQYF	TGTGCCAGCAGCAGAGGTTTGCGGTACGAGCAGTACTTC
TRBV9	.	TRBJ1-3	.	CASSVDGGFGNTIYF	TGTGCCAGCAGCGTAGATGGGGGGTTTGGAAACACCATATATTTT
TRBV18	.	TRBJ2-3	once	CASSPGAGLSDTQYF	TGTGCCAGCTCACCAGGAGCAGGGTTATCAGATACGCAGTATTTT
TRBV28	.	TRBJ1-5	.	CASSLRPGPRERGAQPQHF	TGTGCCAGCAGTTTGCGTCCGGGACCCCGGGAACGTGGCGCTCAGCCCCAGCATTTT
TRBV2	.	TRBJ2-7	.	CASTPGRTPEQYF	TGTGCCAGCACACCGGGACGGACCCCCGAGCAGTACTTC
TRBV7-2	TRBD1	TRBJ2-7	once	CASSSNPGQGAFEQYF	TGTGCCAGCAGCTCCAACCCCGGACAGGGGGCGTTCGAGCAGTACTTC
TRBV4-1	TRBD1	TRBJ2-1	.	CASSTRQGGSYNEQFF	TGCGCCAGCAGCACACGACAGGGTGGATCCTACAATGAGCAGTTCTTC
TRBV2	.	TRBJ1-2	.	CASGSHNYGYTF	TGTGCCAGCGGTAGCCATAACTATGGCTACACCTTC
TRBV4-3	TRBD1	TRBJ2-7	.	CASSQEQGSNSYEQYF	TGCGCCAGCAGCCAGGAACAGGGGTCAAACTCCTACGAGCAGTACTTC
TRBV7-2	.	TRBJ2-7	.	CASSPIVTYEQYF	TGTGCCAGCAGCCCAATCGTTACCTACGAGCAGTACTTC
TRBV10-3	.	TRBJ2-1	.	CAISEPWNVAAYNEQFF	TGTGCCATCAGTGAGCCCTGGAATGTCGCCGCCTACAATGAGCAGTTCTTC
TRBV10-3	.	TRBJ1-1	.	CAISERKQNTEAFF	TGTGCCATCAGTGAGAGGAAACAGAACACTGAAGCTTTCTTT
TRBV2	.	TRBJ2-7	.	CASNAMGRTEQYF	TGTGCCAGCAACGCAATGGGCAGAACCGAGCAGTACTTC
TRBV27	.	TRBJ2-7	.	CASTPSRGPYEQYF	TGTGCCAGCACCCCCTCCCGGGGACCTTACGAGCAGTACTTC
TRBV28	TRBD1	TRBJ1-3	.	CASSSPWTGSFSGNTIYF	TGTGCCAGCAGTTCTCCGTGGACAGGCAGTTTCTCTGGAAACACCATATATTTT
TRBV27	.	TRBJ2-3	.	CASSPPPGGGSDTQYF	TGTGCCAGCAGTCCCCCCCCCGGTGGAGGATCAGATACGCAGTATTTT
TRBV29-1	.	TRBJ2-3	.	CSVETDWAGPDTQYF	TGCAGCGTTGAAACGGATTGGGCGGGACCAGATACGCAGTATTTT
TRBV4-1	.	TRBJ2-7	.	CASSQAGYEQYF	TGCGCCAGCAGCCAAGCGGGATACGAGCAGTACTTC